Listed here are 15 T cell receptor beta chains from one sample, sequenced in a study of graft-versus-host responses after intestinal transplantation (dated by TCRdb to about 2021). Interpreted using the paper, the time point label stands for: cells obtained before transplantation from donor or recipient. In mixed lymphocyte reactions, roughly 200,000 CFSE-labeled pre-transplant responders were plated with roughly 200,000 irradiated violet-dye-labeled stimulators and cultured for over five days. To prepare the library, the immunoSEQ multiplex PCR assay was applied. Not all clones reach the TCRdb copy of this immuneACCESS table, which keeps in-frame sequences only. Checked studies attribute under half of the gap to unresolved V genes and leave the rest unexplained. Counted in this sample were approximately 13,000 clones; roughly a third of them appeared once. The ten largest clones capture about 2.5% of the sample.

The sequencing used alloreactive CD8+ T cells from a mixed lymphocyte reaction culture, collected before intestinal transplant. Reading the label with the study, this specimen's cell subset or site is: CFSE-low proliferating T cells sorted from roughly six-day pre-transplant mixed lymphocyte reaction (GvH or HvG direction). The receptor set was obtained from a human patient who received an intestinal transplant.

This clone showed up just a few times. This sequence joins TRBV6-5 and TRBJ2-7; no firm D call. The CDR3 has 15 amino acids. Per germline, CDR1 MNHEY and CDR2 SVGAGI. Trimming removed 5 bases from V and 2 bases from J, with 16 bases in between. CDR3 region: CASSVFYGSAYEQYF. The CDR3 DNA is TGTGCCAGCAGTGTATTCTACGGCAGCGCCTACGAGCAGTACTTC.

This chain connects TRBV5-6 to TRBJ1-5; D gene unclear. Looked up from germline, CDR1 is SGHDT and CDR2 is YYEEEE. Trimming shortened V by 2 bases and J by 1 base, and 4 bases separated the two germline ends. The CDR3 extends over 13 amino acids. CDR3 region: CASSLSSNQPQHF. DNA for the CDR3: TGTGCCAGCAGCTTATCCAGCAATCAGCCCCAGCATTTT.

This clone appeared a few times. This chain uses TRBV27 with TRBJ2-1; D possibly matches TRBD1 or TRBD2 (6 bases each). V dropped 7 bases and J dropped 10 bases, with 17 bases sitting between them. Germline V lookup: CDR1 MNHEY, CDR2 SMNVEV (reference sequence). This CDR3 spans 13 amino acids. This chain's CDR3 is CASTKTGGWEQFF. CDR3 DNA: TGTGCCAGCACCAAAACCGGGGGCTGGGAGCAGTTCTTC.

Judged by abundance, this clone is medium-sized. This chain connects TRBV19 to TRBJ2-3, with D perhaps matching TRBD2 (7 bases). V gave up 10 bases and J gave up 0 bases, with 20 bases separating them. The CDR3 is made up of 16 amino acids. Germline CDR1 LNHDA, CDR2 SQIVND (reference sequence). CDR3 nucleotide sequence: TGTGCCACCCGGGGGGCCGTGGTCTCTAGCACAGATACGCAGTATTTT. Its protein product is CATRGAVVSSTDTQYF.

CDR3 bases: TGTGCCAGCAGCCAGACCGGGACGGGGAACACTGAAGCTTTCTTT. Encoded protein: CASSQTGTGNTEAFF. V is TRBV7-9 and J is TRBJ1-1, with D possibly being TRBD1 (5 bases). The V end lost 5 bases, the J end lost 1 base, and 14 bases lay between the germline ends. Per germline, CDR1 SEHNR and CDR2 FQNEAQ (reference sequence). This CDR3 has 15 residues. The whole variable domain, filled in from reference TRBV7-9 and TRBJ1-1, reads DTGVSQNPRHKITKRGQNVTFRCDPISEHNRLYWYRQTLGQGPEFLTYFQNEAQLEKSRLLSDRFSAERPKGSFSTLEIQRTEQGDSAMYLCASSQTGTGNTEAFFGQGTRLTVV.

This clone was observed a handful of times. The rearrangement uses TRBV21-1 and TRBJ1-5. TRBV21-1 is annotated as a pseudogene. This CDR3 is 15 amino acids long. CDR3 coding DNA: TGTGCCAGTCCCCGGGACCCGGGGGGCAATCAGCCCCAGCATTTT. Its protein product is CASPRDPGGNQPQHF.

The V call is TRBV7-7, the J call TRBJ2-5; D may be TRBD2 (7 bases). The CDR3 contains 17 residues. Germline values: CDR1 SSHAT, CDR2 FNYEAQ (reference sequence). Trimming cost V 4 bases and J 1 base, with 19 bases left between them. The CDR3 region is CASSSSGVRGPQETQYF. Written as DNA, the CDR3 is TGTGCCAGCAGCTCTTCGGGGGTGCGGGGGCCCCAAGAGACCCAGTACTTC.

This clone was observed a handful of times. The chain joins TRBV7-6 to TRBJ2-2; D is uncertain. The CDR3 contains 14 residues. Trimming cost V 1 base and J 1 base, with 4 bases left between them. Per germline, CDR1 SGHVS and CDR2 FNYEAQ. CDR3 coding DNA: TGTGCCAGCAGCTTAGTCGGGAACACCGGGGAGCTGTTTTTT. This encodes CASSLVGNTGELFF.

J is TRBJ2-1 and V is TRBV7-8; D may be TRBD2 (6 bases). V gave up 8 bases and J gave up 0 bases, with 11 bases separating them. Germline V gene sequence: CDR1 SGHVS, CDR2 FQNEAQ. The CDR3 contains 14 residues. The CDR3: CASVGGNSYNEQFF. CDR3 nucleotides: TGTGCCAGCGTCGGGGGAAACTCCTACAATGAGCAGTTCTTC.

This clone is termed medium-sized. The chain links TRBV2 to TRBJ1-2; 7 bases match TRBD1. Germline V gene sequence: CDR1 SNHLY, CDR2 FYNNEI. The J segment lost 4 bases and the V segment lost 11 bases, leaving 4 bases of the junction unmatched. The CDR3 contains 11 residues. The DNA of the CDR3 is TGTGCCGGGGGGACAGTCTATGGCTACACCTTC. Amino acids: CAGGTVYGYTF.

The chain joins TRBV2 to TRBJ2-2; 11 bases align to TRBD1. With V trimmed by 6 bases and J by 6 bases, 0 bases remained unmatched. Germline CDR1 reads SNHLY; CDR2 reads FYNNEI. The CDR3 is made up of 13 amino acids. DNA of the CDR3: TGTGCCAGCAGGGGACAGGGGGCCGGGGAGCTGTTTTTT. Translating gives CASRGQGAGELFF.

The V gene is TRBV4-1, the J gene TRBJ1-1; TRBD1 might be the D (6 bases). Germline assignment: CDR1 MGHRA and CDR2 YSYEKL. The ends were cut back, 1 base at V and 6 bases at J, with 15 bases in the middle. The CDR3 consists of 15 residues. The CDR3 region has the DNA TGCGCCAGCAGCCAAGGGGAAGGGGGGCCCCCTGAAGCTTTCTTT. It yields the protein CASSQGEGGPPEAFF.

This clone was counted only a few times. The rearrangement links TRBV15 to TRBJ1-5, with D tentatively TRBD1 (5 bases). CDR3 length: 17 amino acids. V lost 2 bases, J lost 0 bases, and 14 bases lay in between. The germline V gene has CDR1 LNHNV and CDR2 YYDKDF (reference sequence). CDR3 nucleotides: TGTGCCACCAGCAGACTACGGGGGGATTATAGCAATCAGCCCCAGCATTTT. It translates to CATSRLRGDYSNQPQHF.

This chain joins TRBV6-1 and TRBJ2-7; a weak D match, TRBD2 (5 bases). Trimming removed 5 bases from V and 3 bases from J, with 8 bases in between. The CDR3 covers 12 residues. Germline assignment: CDR1 MNHNS and CDR2 SASEGT. In DNA, the CDR3 is TGTGCCAGCAGTACCCGGGGCTACGAGCAGTACTTC. This gives the protein CASSTRGYEQYF.

This clone was seen a handful of times. The CDR3 DNA reads as TGTGCCAGCAGCCAAGGACTAGCGGGGGAAGAGACCCAGTACTTC. As protein: CASSQGLAGEETQYF. This rearrangement joins TRBV14 to TRBJ2-5; 12 nucleotides align to TRBD2. V trimming: 1 base; J trimming: 3 bases; junction bases outside the gene matches: 0. The germline V gene has CDR1 SGHDN and CDR2 FVKESK. The CDR3 covers 15 residues.